This TCR beta chain stems from a study of Ad26.COV2.S vaccination and SARS-CoV-2 variants. TCRdb keeps only in-frame clones here, not all; method: immunoSEQ multiplex PCR. The sample contains roughly 400,000 clones, less than 95% of which appear only once. Study-level findings and limits: The placebo group had lower spike-specific TCR breadth than the vaccine recipients did. In TCR breadth and depth analyses, total T cell responses may have been underestimated.

Indicated treatment: some 20 received Ad26.COV2.S at low or high dose, single or two shots; a few received placebo; per-sample allocation not given. The samples were gathered on day 63 after the first injection of vaccine or placebo. In the vaccine, an Ad26 vector expressed the SARS-CoV-2 spike of the Wuhan strain. A word on this clone: What it binds is unknown.

This CDR3 comprises 14 residues. The germline V and J ends were trimmed by 3 bases and 0 bases, with 3 bases remaining between them. Germline-derived CDR1 and CDR2 are MDHEN and SYDVKM. J is TRBJ1-6 and V is TRBV28, with no clear D. This sequence originates from a person between 18 and 60 years old who received the Ad26.COV2.S COVID-19 vaccine or a placebo. Source: peripheral blood, taken in a trial of Ad26.COV2.S vaccine versus placebo. Here the CDR3 reads CASSFPSYNSPLHF. The CDR3 DNA reads TGTGCCAGCAGTTTTCCCTCCTATAATTCACCCCTCCACTTT. Using reference TRBV28 and TRBJ1-6 for the parts outside the CDR3, the full variable domain is DVKVTQSSRYLVKRTGEKVFLECVQDMDHENMFWYRQDPGLGLRLIYFSYDVKMKEKGDIPEGYSVSREKKERFSLILESASTNQTSMYLCASSFPSYNSPLHFGNGTRLTVT.